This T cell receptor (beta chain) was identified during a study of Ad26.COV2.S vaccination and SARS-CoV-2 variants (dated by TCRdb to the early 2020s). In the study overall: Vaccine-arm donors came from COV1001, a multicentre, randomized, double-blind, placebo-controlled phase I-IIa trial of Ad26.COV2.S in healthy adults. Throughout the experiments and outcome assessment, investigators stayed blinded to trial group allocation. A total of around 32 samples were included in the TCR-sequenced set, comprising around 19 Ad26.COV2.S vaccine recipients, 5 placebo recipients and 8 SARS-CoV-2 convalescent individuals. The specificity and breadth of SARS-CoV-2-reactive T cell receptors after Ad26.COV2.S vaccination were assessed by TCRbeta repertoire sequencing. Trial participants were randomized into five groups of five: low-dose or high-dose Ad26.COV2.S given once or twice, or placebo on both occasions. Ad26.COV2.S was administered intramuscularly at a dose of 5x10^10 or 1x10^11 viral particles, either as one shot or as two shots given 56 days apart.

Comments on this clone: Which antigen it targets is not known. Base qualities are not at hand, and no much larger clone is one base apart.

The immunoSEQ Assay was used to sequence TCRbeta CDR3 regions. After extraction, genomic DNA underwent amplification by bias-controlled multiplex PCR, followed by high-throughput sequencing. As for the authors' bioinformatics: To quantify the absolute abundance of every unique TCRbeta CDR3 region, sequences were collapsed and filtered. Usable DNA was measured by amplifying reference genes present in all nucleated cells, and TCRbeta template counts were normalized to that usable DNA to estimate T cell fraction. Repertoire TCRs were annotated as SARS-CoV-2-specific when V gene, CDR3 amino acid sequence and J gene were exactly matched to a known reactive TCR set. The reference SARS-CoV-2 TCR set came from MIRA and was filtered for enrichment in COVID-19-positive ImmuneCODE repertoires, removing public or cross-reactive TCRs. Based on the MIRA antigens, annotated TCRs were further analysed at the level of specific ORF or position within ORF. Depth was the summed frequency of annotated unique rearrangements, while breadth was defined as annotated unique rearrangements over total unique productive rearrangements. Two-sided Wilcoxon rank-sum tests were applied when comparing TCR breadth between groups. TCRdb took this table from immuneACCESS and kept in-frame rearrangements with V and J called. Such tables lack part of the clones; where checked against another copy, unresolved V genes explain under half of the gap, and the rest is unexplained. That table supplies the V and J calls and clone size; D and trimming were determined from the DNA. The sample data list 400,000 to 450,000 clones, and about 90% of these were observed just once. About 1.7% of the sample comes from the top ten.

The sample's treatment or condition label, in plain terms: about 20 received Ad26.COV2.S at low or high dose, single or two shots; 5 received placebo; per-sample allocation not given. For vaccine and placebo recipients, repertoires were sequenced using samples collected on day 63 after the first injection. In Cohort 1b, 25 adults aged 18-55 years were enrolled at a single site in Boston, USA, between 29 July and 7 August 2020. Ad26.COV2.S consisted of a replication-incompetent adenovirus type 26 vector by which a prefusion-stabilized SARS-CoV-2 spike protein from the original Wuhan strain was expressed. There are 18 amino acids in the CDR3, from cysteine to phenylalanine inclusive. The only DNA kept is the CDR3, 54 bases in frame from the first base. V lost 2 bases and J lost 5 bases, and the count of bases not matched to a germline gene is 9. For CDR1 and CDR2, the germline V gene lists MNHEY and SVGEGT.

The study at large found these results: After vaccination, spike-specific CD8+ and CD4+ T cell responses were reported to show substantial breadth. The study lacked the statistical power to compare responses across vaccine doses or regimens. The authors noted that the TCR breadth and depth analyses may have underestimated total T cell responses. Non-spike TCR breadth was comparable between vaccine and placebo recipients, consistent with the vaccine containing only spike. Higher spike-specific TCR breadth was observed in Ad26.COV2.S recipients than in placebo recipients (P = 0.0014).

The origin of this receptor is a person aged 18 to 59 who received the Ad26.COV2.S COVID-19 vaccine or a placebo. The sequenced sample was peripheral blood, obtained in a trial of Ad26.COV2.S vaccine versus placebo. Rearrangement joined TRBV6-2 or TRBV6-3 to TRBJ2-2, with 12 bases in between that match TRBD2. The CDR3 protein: CASSYTALAGGMTGELFF. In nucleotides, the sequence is TGTGCCAGCAGTTACACGGCTCTAGCGGGGGGGATGACCGGGGAGCTGTTTTTT.